The rows below give T cell receptor beta chains drawn from one sample of a study of cytomegalovirus exposure and HLA in healthy donors. Method: immunoSEQ multiplex PCR; TCRdb's copy keeps in-frame clones and lacks some. The repertoire consists of around 150,000 clones, with over 75% occurring once and the leading ten covering about 2.2%. The material sequenced was PBMCs. The receptors were gathered from a man aged 50 to 59 in good health and CMV-seronegative. Each CDR3 is given with its conserved first and last residue. A D gene is named only where the DNA matches it firmly. Some rows have no size entry. The others give once, few or many, or a class for an expanded clone.

abundance: few; v_gene: TRBV6-5; j_gene: TRBJ1-4; d_gene: -; CDR3nt: TGTGCCAGCAGTCCCCCGGCGGGGAGGGGTGAAAAACTGTTTTTT; CDR3aa: CASSPPAGRGEKLFF
abundance: -; v_gene: TRBV5-1; j_gene: TRBJ2-1; d_gene: TRBD2; CDR3nt: TGCGCCAGCAGCTCCCTTTCTAGCGGGAGTATGGGTGAGCAGTTCTTC; CDR3aa: CASSSLSSGSMGEQFF
abundance: -; v_gene: TRBV5-1; j_gene: TRBJ1-1; d_gene: TRBD1; CDR3nt: TGCGCCAGCAGCTTAGACAGGGAAACTGAAGCTTTCTTT; CDR3aa: CASSLDRETEAFF
abundance: -; v_gene: TRBV6-1; j_gene: TRBJ1-5; d_gene: -; CDR3nt: TGTGCCAGCTCCGAAGGGGGGGCAAATCAGCCCCAGCATTTT; CDR3aa: CASSEGGANQPQHF
abundance: -; v_gene: TRBV13; j_gene: TRBJ1-2; d_gene: -; CDR3nt: TGTGCCAGCAGTTCGAGGGTTAGCTACACCTTC; CDR3aa: CASSSRVSYTF
abundance: -; v_gene: TRBV2; j_gene: TRBJ1-1; d_gene: -; CDR3nt: TGTGCCAGCAGTGAACTAGAAAGGATGAACACTGAAGCTTTCTTT; CDR3aa: CASSELERMNTEAFF
abundance: -; v_gene: TRBV6-5; j_gene: TRBJ1-1; d_gene: -; CDR3nt: TGTGCCAGCAGTCTGACGGGGGGCGTCACTGAAGCTTTCTTT; CDR3aa: CASSLTGGVTEAFF
abundance: -; v_gene: TRBV30; j_gene: TRBJ1-5; d_gene: -; CDR3nt: TGTGCCTGGAGTGTGGTAGGGGTAGATCAGCCCCAGCATTTT; CDR3aa: CAWSVVGVDQPQHF
abundance: -; v_gene: TRBV5-1; j_gene: TRBJ2-1; d_gene: TRBD1; CDR3nt: TGCGCCAGCAGCTATTTTCAGGGGGTCGAGAATGAGCAGTTCTTC; CDR3aa: CASSYFQGVENEQFF
abundance: -; v_gene: TRBV2; j_gene: TRBJ2-1; d_gene: -; CDR3nt: TGTGCCAGCAGTGAAGCGCCAGGGTTATCGGATGAGCAGTTCTTC; CDR3aa: CASSEAPGLSDEQFF
abundance: -; v_gene: TRBV5-1; j_gene: TRBJ2-1; d_gene: TRBD2; CDR3nt: TGCGCCAGCAGCTTGCAGGCTAGCGGGCGCAATGAGCAGTTCTTC; CDR3aa: CASSLQASGRNEQFF
abundance: -; v_gene: TRBV4-2; j_gene: TRBJ2-3; d_gene: -; CDR3nt: TGTGCCAGCAGCCAAGGGCACCCCACTATGGATACGCAGTATTTT; CDR3aa: CASSQGHPTMDTQYF
abundance: -; v_gene: TRBV7-3; j_gene: TRBJ2-5; d_gene: -; CDR3nt: TGTGCCAGCAGCTTATCGGCAGGCCAAGAGACCCAGTACTTC; CDR3aa: CASSLSAGQETQYF
abundance: -; v_gene: TRBV29-1; j_gene: TRBJ2-1; d_gene: TRBD1; CDR3nt: TGCAGCGTTGCGTCGACCGGGACAGGCGACGGTCGCAATGAGCAGTTCTTC; CDR3aa: CSVASTGTGDGRNEQFF
abundance: -; v_gene: TRBV10-2; j_gene: TRBJ2-3; d_gene: TRBD1; CDR3nt: TGCGCCAGCAAGGGACAGGGGGCCGGTGCAGATACGCAGTATTTT; CDR3aa: CASKGQGAGADTQYF
abundance: -; v_gene: TRBV6-1; j_gene: TRBJ2-5; d_gene: -; CDR3nt: TGTGCCAGCCAAAAACCCGGGTGGGAGACCCAGTACTTC; CDR3aa: CASQKPGWETQYF
abundance: -; v_gene: TRBV6-1; j_gene: TRBJ2-7; d_gene: TRBD1; CDR3nt: TGTGCCAGCAGTGTCTTACAGGGGAACGAGCAGTACTTC; CDR3aa: CASSVLQGNEQYF
abundance: -; v_gene: TRBV19; j_gene: TRBJ1-4; d_gene: TRBD1; CDR3nt: TGTGCCAGTAGTGTTCAACGTGGACAGGGAGGGCTGTTTTTT; CDR3aa: CASSVQRGQGGLFF
abundance: -; v_gene: TRBV29-1; j_gene: TRBJ1-2; d_gene: -; CDR3nt: TGCAGCGTTGAAGATCAAATACTTCAGAGACAGAACTATGGCTACACCTTC; CDR3aa: CSVEDQILQRQNYGYTF
abundance: -; v_gene: TRBV6-1; j_gene: TRBJ2-1; d_gene: -; CDR3nt: TGTGCCAGCAGTGGGGGATCCGGGGGGCCCTACAATGAGCAGTTCTTC; CDR3aa: CASSGGSGGPYNEQFF
abundance: once; v_gene: TRBV5-6; j_gene: TRBJ1-1; d_gene: TRBD1; CDR3nt: TGTGCCAGCAGCGCCGGGACAGGGAGTACTGAAGCTTTCTTT; CDR3aa: CASSAGTGSTEAFF
abundance: -; v_gene: TRBV7-9; j_gene: TRBJ2-3; d_gene: -; CDR3nt: TGTGCCAGCAGCTTACAGGGCTCAAGCACAGATACGCAGTATTTT; CDR3aa: CASSLQGSSTDTQYF
abundance: -; v_gene: TRBV9; j_gene: TRBJ2-3; d_gene: TRBD1; CDR3nt: TGTGCCAGCAGCGTAGCCCCGGGACAGACAGATACGCAGTATTTT; CDR3aa: CASSVAPGQTDTQYF
abundance: -; v_gene: TRBV5-4; j_gene: TRBJ2-5; d_gene: TRBD2; CDR3nt: TGTGCCAGCAGCTTGGGACTAGCGGGAGAAGGAGAGACCCAGTACTTC; CDR3aa: CASSLGLAGEGETQYF
abundance: -; v_gene: TRBV12-5; j_gene: TRBJ1-5; d_gene: TRBD1; CDR3nt: TGTGCTAGTGGTTCCCGGACAGGGGCCTCTGGAGCCAATCAGCCCCAGCATTTT; CDR3aa: CASGSRTGASGANQPQHF
abundance: -; v_gene: TRBV9; j_gene: TRBJ2-5; d_gene: TRBD2; CDR3nt: TGTGCCAGCAACACCGGGACTAGCGGGGGAGGGACCCAGTACTTC; CDR3aa: CASNTGTSGGGTQYF
abundance: -; v_gene: TRBV27; j_gene: TRBJ1-2; d_gene: TRBD1; CDR3nt: TGTGCCAGCAGACCGGGGACAGGGGCTCTCTATGGCTACACCTTC; CDR3aa: CASRPGTGALYGYTF
abundance: few; v_gene: TRBV5-4; j_gene: TRBJ1-1; d_gene: -; CDR3nt: TGTGCCAGCAGCTTCCAGGGAAGGACTGAAGCTTTCTTT; CDR3aa: CASSFQGRTEAFF
abundance: -; v_gene: TRBV5-1; j_gene: TRBJ2-7; d_gene: TRBD2; CDR3nt: TGCGCCAGCAGCTCGTGGACTAGCGGGAGCTCCTACGAGCAGTACTTC; CDR3aa: CASSSWTSGSSYEQYF
abundance: -; v_gene: TRBV19; j_gene: TRBJ1-1; d_gene: TRBD1; CDR3nt: TGTGCCAGTAGTACCGATAACCGGGACAGGGATTTGAACACTGAAGCTTTCTTT; CDR3aa: CASSTDNRDRDLNTEAFF
abundance: -; v_gene: TRBV5-1; j_gene: TRBJ2-3; d_gene: TRBD2; CDR3nt: TGCGCCAGCAGCGGCGGGAGGTCCGGGGATACGCAGTATTTT; CDR3aa: CASSGGRSGDTQYF
abundance: -; v_gene: TRBV25-1; j_gene: TRBJ2-1; d_gene: TRBD1; CDR3nt: TGTGCCAGCGCCAGCCCGAGACAGGGAAGACAACATGAGCAGTTCTTC; CDR3aa: CASASPRQGRQHEQFF
abundance: -; v_gene: TRBV5-1; j_gene: TRBJ2-7; d_gene: -; CDR3nt: TGCGCCAGCAGCTTAGCGGAGTTCTACGAGCAGTACTTC; CDR3aa: CASSLAEFYEQYF
abundance: -; v_gene: TRBV28; j_gene: TRBJ1-2; d_gene: -; CDR3nt: TGTGCCAGCAGTTTGGTGGGGCAGTCCTATGGCTACACCTTC; CDR3aa: CASSLVGQSYGYTF
abundance: -; v_gene: TRBV6-6; j_gene: TRBJ1-2; d_gene: TRBD1; CDR3nt: TGTGCCAGCAGTTACGAGGGACAGGACTATGGCTACACCTTC; CDR3aa: CASSYEGQDYGYTF
abundance: -; v_gene: TRBV5-4; j_gene: TRBJ1-5; d_gene: TRBD1; CDR3nt: TGTGCCAGCAGCGTATACAGGGGACAAGGTAGCAATCAGCCCCAGCATTTT; CDR3aa: CASSVYRGQGSNQPQHF
abundance: once; v_gene: TRBV5-1; j_gene: TRBJ2-3; d_gene: -; CDR3nt: TGCGCCAGCAGCTTGGTGGGCCGCACAGATACGCAGTATTTT; CDR3aa: CASSLVGRTDTQYF
abundance: -; v_gene: TRBV5-1; j_gene: TRBJ2-7; d_gene: -; CDR3nt: TGCGCCAGCAGCCTGGGGAGTACCTCAGGGGCGGGCGAGCAGTACTTC; CDR3aa: CASSLGSTSGAGEQYF
abundance: -; v_gene: TRBV7-2; j_gene: TRBJ2-2; d_gene: TRBD2; CDR3nt: TGTGCCAGCAGCATGGGACTAGCGGGAACCGGGGAGCTGTTTTTT; CDR3aa: CASSMGLAGTGELFF
abundance: -; v_gene: TRBV18; j_gene: TRBJ1-5; d_gene: -; CDR3nt: TGTGCCAGCTCACCGAGCAGGTCGATTGGCAATCAGCCCCAGCATTTT; CDR3aa: CASSPSRSIGNQPQHF
abundance: -; v_gene: TRBV28; j_gene: TRBJ2-7; d_gene: TRBD1; CDR3nt: TGTGCCAGCAGTTTATGGGACAGGGAGGCCTACGAGCAGTACTTC; CDR3aa: CASSLWDREAYEQYF
abundance: few; v_gene: TRBV7-2; j_gene: TRBJ2-7; d_gene: -; CDR3nt: TGTGCCAGCAGCCAGGACATGTACGAGCAGTACTTC; CDR3aa: CASSQDMYEQYF
abundance: -; v_gene: TRBV27; j_gene: TRBJ2-2; d_gene: -; CDR3nt: TGTGCCAGCAGTACGGAGACCGGGGAGCTGTTTTTT; CDR3aa: CASSTETGELFF
abundance: once; v_gene: TRBV9; j_gene: TRBJ1-1; d_gene: -; CDR3nt: TGTGCCAGCAGCCCCGACGGGGGGGTGAACACTGAAGCTTTCTTT; CDR3aa: CASSPDGGVNTEAFF